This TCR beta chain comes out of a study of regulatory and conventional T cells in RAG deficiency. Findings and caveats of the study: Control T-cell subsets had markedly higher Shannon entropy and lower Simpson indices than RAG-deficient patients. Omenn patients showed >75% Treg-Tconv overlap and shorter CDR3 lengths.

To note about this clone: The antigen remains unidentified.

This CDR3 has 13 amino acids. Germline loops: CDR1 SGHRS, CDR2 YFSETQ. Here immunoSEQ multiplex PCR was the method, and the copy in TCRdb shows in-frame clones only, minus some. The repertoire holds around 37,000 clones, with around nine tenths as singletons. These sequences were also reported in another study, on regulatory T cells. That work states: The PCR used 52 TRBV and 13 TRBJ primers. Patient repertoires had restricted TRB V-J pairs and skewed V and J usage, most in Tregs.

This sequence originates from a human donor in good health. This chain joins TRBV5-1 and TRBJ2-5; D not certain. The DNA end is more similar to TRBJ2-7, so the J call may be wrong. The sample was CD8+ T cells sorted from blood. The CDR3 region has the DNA TGCGCCAGCAGCTTTGGGGATTCCTACGAGCAGTACTTC. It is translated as CASSFGDSYEQYF.